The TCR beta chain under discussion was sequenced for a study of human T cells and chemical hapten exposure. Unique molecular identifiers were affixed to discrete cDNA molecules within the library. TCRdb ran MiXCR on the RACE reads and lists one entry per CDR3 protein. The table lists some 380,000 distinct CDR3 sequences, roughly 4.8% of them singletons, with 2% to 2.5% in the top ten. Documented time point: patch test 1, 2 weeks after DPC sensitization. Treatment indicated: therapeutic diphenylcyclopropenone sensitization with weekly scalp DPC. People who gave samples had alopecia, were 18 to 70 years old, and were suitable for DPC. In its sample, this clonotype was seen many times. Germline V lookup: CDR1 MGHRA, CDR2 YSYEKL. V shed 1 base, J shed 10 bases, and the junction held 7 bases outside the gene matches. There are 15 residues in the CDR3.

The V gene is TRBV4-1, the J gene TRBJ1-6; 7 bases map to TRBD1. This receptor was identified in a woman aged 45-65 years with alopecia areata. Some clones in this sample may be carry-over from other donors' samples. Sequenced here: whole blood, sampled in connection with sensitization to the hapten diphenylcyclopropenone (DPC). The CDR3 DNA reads TGCGCCAGCAGCCAAGGAGCCAGGGGGGACTCACCCCTCCACTTT. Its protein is CASSQGARGDSPLHF.